The 31 T cell receptor beta chains listed next were all sequenced from one sample in a study of beta chain features in type 1 diabetes. cDNA synthesis used the whole RNA isolate, giving expressed TCRB sequences. Sequenced by immunoSEQ multiplex PCR; TCRdb stores in-frame clones only, minus some. The table shows under 450,000 clones, with over 11% occurring only once. Source material: naive CD4+ T cells from blood. These TCRs come from a man aged 25 to 40 in good health.

The chain combines TRBV9 with TRBJ2-2, with TRBD2 matching 9 bases. Germline loops: CDR1 SGDLS, CDR2 YYNGEE. The CDR3 runs to 16 residues. The junction had 6 bases not matched to a gene; V was cut back by 0 bases and J by 6 bases. In DNA, the CDR3 is TGTGCCAGCAGCGTAGCTAGCGGGATGGTCTCCGGGGAGCTGTTTTTT. It translates to CASSVASGMVSGELFF.

The rearrangement links TRBV7-2 to TRBJ1-2; a weak D match, TRBD1 (6 bases). This CDR3 is 15 amino acids long. Germline V lookup: CDR1 SGHTA, CDR2 FQGNSA. V gave up 2 bases and J gave up 5 bases, with 15 bases separating them. This CDR3 reads CASSLNGRGGYGYTF. As DNA, the CDR3 is TGTGCCAGCAGCTTAAACGGCAGGGGTGGTTATGGCTACACCTTC.

This chain joins TRBV19 and TRBJ2-1; no clear D. The CDR3 is 15 amino acids. V was shortened by 3 bases and J by 1 base, with 10 bases between the two germline ends. Germline assignment: CDR1 LNHDA and CDR2 SQIVND (reference sequence). CDR3 in DNA: TGTGCCAGTAGTATGTTCGGGTCATCCTACAATGAGCAGTTCTTC. Amino acids: CASSMFGSSYNEQFF.

This clone was recorded a few times. V gene TRBV6-1 combines with J gene TRBJ1-1; 7 bases map to TRBD1. CDR3 length equals 13 residues. Germline trimming cut 6 bases from V and 5 bases from J; bases unmatched to any gene: 6. The germline V gene encodes CDR1 MNHNS and CDR2 SASEGT. Written as DNA, the CDR3 is TGTGCCAGCAGCCCGGACAGGATGACTGAAGCTTTCTTT. It translates to CASSPDRMTEAFF.

The gene calls are TRBV7-6 and TRBJ2-1; 8 bases agree with TRBD1. Germline values: CDR1 SGHVS, CDR2 FNYEAQ. The CDR3 length is 15 residues. V was pared by 4 bases and J by 6 bases, with 8 bases of the junction left unmatched. The CDR3 DNA follows: TGTGCCAGCAGCTCCCAACCTGACAGGGGCAATGAGCAGTTCTTC. This encodes CASSSQPDRGNEQFF.

This clone was seen a few times. The chain is built from TRBV25-1 and TRBJ2-4; 10 bases fit TRBD1. CDR3 size: 14 residues. V dropped 6 bases and J dropped 5; count of bases not matched to a gene: 4. Germline CDR1 reads MGHDK; CDR2 reads SYGVNS. CDR3 loop: CASSRQGAENIQYF. CDR3 bases: TGTGCCAGCAGCAGACAGGGGGCGGAAAACATTCAGTACTTC.

V and J are TRBV15 and TRBJ2-3; 7 nucleotides match TRBD2. Losses at the gene ends were 1 base for V and 2 bases for J; bases not matched to a gene: 6. The CDR3 runs to 16 residues. Germline V gene data show CDR1 as LNHNV and CDR2 as YYDKDF (reference sequence). The CDR3 nucleotides are TGTGCCACCAGCAGAGGGGCTAGCGGACTCACAGATACGCAGTATTTT. It specifies CATSRGASGLTDTQYF. The full variable domain, in which reference TRBV15 and TRBJ2-3 provide the parts outside the CDR3, is DAMVIQNPRYQVTQFGKPVTLSCSQTLNHNVMYWYQQKSSQAPKLLFHYYDKDFNNEADTPDNFQSRRPNTSFCFLDIRSPGLGDTAMYLCATSRGASGLTDTQYFGPGTRLTVL.

The sample holds a few counts of this clone. This chain links TRBV5-4 with TRBJ2-4; TRBD2 matches at 9 bases. This CDR3 has 18 amino acids. Trimming removed 1 base from V and 6 bases from J; junction bases left unmatched: 14. Germline lookup yields CDR1 SGHNT and CDR2 YYREEE (reference sequence). The CDR3 DNA is TGTGCCAGCAGCTTGACGCGTGGCGGGAGGGCCCTGGGAAACATTCAGTACTTC. Translated, it gives CASSLTRGGRALGNIQYF.

The J gene is TRBJ2-5, the V gene TRBV18; the D call may be TRBD1 or TRBD2 (5 bases each). Germline assignment: CDR1 KGHSH and CDR2 LQKENI. V was cut by 0 bases and J by 3 bases, with 14 bases left in between. This CDR3 is built from 16 residues. CDR3 residues: CASSPPRSGGKETQYF. The CDR3 region has the DNA TGTGCCAGCTCACCACCGAGGTCTGGGGGAAAAGAGACCCAGTACTTC.

V is TRBV18 and J is TRBJ1-1; no definite D call. Germline loops: CDR1 KGHSH, CDR2 LQKENI. The CDR3 has 12 residues. V was pared by 3 bases and J by 5 bases, with 7 bases between. CDR3 sequence reads: CASSPTMTEAFF. The CDR3 region has the DNA TGTGCCAGCTCACCCACGATGACTGAAGCTTTCTTT.

This clone was detected only a few times. This chain joins TRBV7-9 and TRBJ2-2, with D possibly TRBD2 on 5 matching bases. Germline V CDR1 and CDR2: SEHNR, FQNEAQ (reference sequence). Trimming cost V 6 bases and J 0 bases, with 14 bases left between them. The CDR3 spans 16 residues. CDR3 bases: TGTGCCAGCAGTCCCAAAGGACTGGCGAACACCGGGGAGCTGTTTTTT. Protein: CASSPKGLANTGELFF.

This clone came up a few times. Its ends do not fully match the called genes, so a read error is possible. The chain employs TRBV11-2 and TRBJ2-1; D is perhaps TRBD1 (5 bases). This CDR3 region has 13 residues. Germline V gene sequence: CDR1 SGHAT, CDR2 FQNNGV. CDR3 residues: CASSIDAGNEQFF. The CDR3, as DNA: TGTGCCAGCAGCATAGATGCAGGGAATGAGCAGTTCTTC.

V and J are TRBV30 and TRBJ1-2; TRBD1 agrees at 11 bases. CDR1 is GTSNPN, CDR2 SVGIG, per germline (reference sequence). The CDR3 sequence is 15 residues long. V was pared by 3 bases and J by 2 bases, with 5 bases of the junction left unmatched. The CDR3 bases are TGTGCCTGGAGCCCCGGGACAGGGGGAAACTATGGCTACACCTTC. Its protein product is CAWSPGTGGNYGYTF.

This clone was counted a few times. CDR3 DNA: TGTGCCAGCAGTTTACGGGGCTCCTACGAGCAGTACTTC. It specifies CASSLRGSYEQYF. The J gene is TRBJ2-7, the V gene TRBV27; tentatively, D is TRBD2 (5 bases). The CDR3 consists of 13 residues. Germline lookup yields CDR1 MNHEY and CDR2 SMNVEV (reference sequence). Trimming pared 2 bases from V and 0 bases from J, leaving 5 bases between.

This clone has only a few counts. The V call is TRBV14, the J call TRBJ2-7, with D perhaps TRBD2 (5 bases). CDR3 size: 18 residues. Germline V gene sequence: CDR1 SGHDN, CDR2 FVKESK. The V and J ends lost 0 bases and 2 bases respectively, with 20 bases between them. DNA for the CDR3: TGTGCCAGCAGCCAAGATCGGGCCTTCGCGGGTAAGGCCTACGAGCAGTACGTC. As protein: CASSQDRAFAGKAYEQYV.

The chain couples TRBV30 to TRBJ1-5, with D unclear. This CDR3 is built from 14 residues. Deletions cut 2 bases from V and 9 bases from J, with 17 bases between. CDR1 GTSNPN and CDR2 SVGIG come from the germline V gene (reference sequence). CDR3 coding DNA: TGTGCCTGGAGTCTCCGGGCCGGGCTTGCGCCCCAGCATTTT. This sequence encodes CAWSLRAGLAPQHF.

In its sample, this clone was seen a few times. The rearrangement joins TRBV7-9 to TRBJ2-7; TRBD2 matches at 11 bases. V gave up 4 bases and J gave up 3 bases; unmatched junction bases: 2. The CDR3 has 14 residues. Germline lookup yields CDR1 SEHNR and CDR2 FQNEAQ (reference sequence). The CDR3 here is CASSSTSGNYEQYF. The CDR3 region has the DNA TGTGCCAGCAGCTCGACTAGCGGGAACTACGAGCAGTACTTC.

There are a few counts of this clone. Other DNA sequences in the same sample also yield this CDR3. The chain recombines TRBV7-2 with TRBJ2-1; the D gene is possibly TRBD2 (6 bases). The V gene lost 0 bases and the J gene lost 4 bases, with 7 bases spanning the gap. This CDR3 contains 14 residues. CDR1 and CDR2 (germline): SGHTA, FQGNSA. DNA for the CDR3: TGTGCCAGCAGCTTAGCTGGGGGGTACAATGAGCAGTTCTTC. Translating gives CASSLAGGYNEQFF. Using reference TRBV7-2 and TRBJ2-1 for the parts outside the CDR3, the full variable domain is GAGVSQSPSNKVTEKGKDVELRCDPISGHTALYWYRQSLGQGLEFLIYFQGNSAPDKSGLPSDRFSAERTGGSVSTLTIQRTQQEDSAVYLCASSLAGGYNEQFFGPGTRLTVL.

The chain employs TRBV11-2 and TRBJ2-7; D call uncertain. From germline, CDR1 is SGHAT and CDR2 FQNNGV. CDR3 length equals 11 residues. V dropped 5 bases and J dropped 7 bases, with 9 bases sitting between them. CDR3 DNA sequence: TGTGCCAGCAGCCTAATGTGGGAGCAGTACTTC. The encoded protein is CASSLMWEQYF.

The chain recombines TRBV2 with TRBJ1-2; no firm D call. There are 10 residues in the CDR3. Germline V lookup: CDR1 SNHLY, CDR2 FYNNEI. V lost 9 bases and J lost 7, with 9 bases in between. The CDR3 reads CASRHSGYTF. CDR3 nucleotide sequence: TGTGCCAGTAGGCATTCTGGCTACACCTTC.

This clone has just a few counts. The chain has TRBV18 and TRBJ2-7; either TRBD1 or TRBD2 may fit D (6 bases each). Germline V CDR1 and CDR2: KGHSH, LQKENI. This CDR3 contains 15 residues. Trimming cost V 3 bases and J 2 bases, with 14 bases left between them. For the CDR3, the DNA is TGTGCCAGCTCACCCGAGGGGGGCCGGACCTACGAGCAGTACTTC. Translation gives CASSPEGGRTYEQYF.

J is TRBJ2-5 and V is TRBV5-1; D assignment may be TRBD1 or TRBD2 (5 bases each). V dropped 3 bases and J dropped 0 bases, with 9 bases sitting between them. CDR1 and CDR2 from the germline V gene are SGHRS and YFSETQ. The CDR3 runs to 14 residues. CDR3 region: CASSSVGDQETQYF. The CDR3 DNA reads TGCGCCAGCAGCTCCGTGGGGGACCAAGAGACCCAGTACTTC.

DNA of the CDR3: TGTGCCAGCATCCACGAGCGGGACCGGAGCACAGATACGCAGTATTTT. Translated, it gives CASIHERDRSTDTQYF. V gene TRBV5-4 combines with J gene TRBJ2-3; 7 positions match TRBD2. Germline lookup yields CDR1 SGHNT and CDR2 YYREEE (reference sequence). The CDR3 has 16 amino acids. The V and J ends lost 6 bases and 0 bases, in that order; junction bases with no gene match: 10.

This clone was seen only a few times. The chain links TRBV6-5 to TRBJ2-1, with D uncertain. The length of the CDR3 is 13 residues. Trimming took off 5 bases at V and 5 bases at J, with 10 bases between the two ends. Germline CDR1 and CDR2: MNHEY and SVGAGI. This CDR3 is CASSQAPNNEQFF. CDR3 DNA: TGTGCCAGCAGTCAAGCCCCAAACAATGAGCAGTTCTTC.

This clone showed up just a few times. The V gene is TRBV29-1, the J gene TRBJ1-2, with 8 bases fitting TRBD1. The length of the CDR3 is 13 residues. Per germline, CDR1 SQVTM and CDR2 ANQGSEA. V lost 6 bases to trimming and J lost 0 bases; unmatched junction nucleotides: 3. The CDR3 coding sequence is TGCAGCGTGGTGGGACAGGCTAACTATGGCTACACCTTC. Encoded protein: CSVVGQANYGYTF.

The J gene is TRBJ2-7, the V gene TRBV7-6; D tentatively fits TRBD1 or TRBD2 (5 bases each). The CDR3 contains 13 residues. Trimming left V 3 bases short and J 4 bases short, with 10 bases between. Germline V gene data show CDR1 as SGHVS and CDR2 as FNYEAQ. The CDR3 region is CASSFGTEYEQYF. The DNA of the CDR3 is TGTGCCAGCAGCTTCGGGACGGAATACGAGCAGTACTTC.

Comment on this clone: Other DNA sequences in the sample encode the same CDR3. The chain has TRBV7-2 and TRBJ2-1; D is ambiguous. Germline-derived CDR1 and CDR2 are SGHTA and FQGNSA. This CDR3 region has 11 residues. Trimming cost V 3 bases and J 8 bases, with 5 bases left between them. CDR3 bases: TGTGCCAGCAGCTTTCGCTATGAGCAGTTCTTC. Its protein product is CASSFRYEQFF.

This chain connects TRBV13 to TRBJ2-3; 7 bases align to TRBD1. Germline V gives CDR1 PRHDT, CDR2 FYEKMQ (reference sequence). This CDR3 comprises 15 residues. Trimming at V came to 2 bases and at J to 2 bases, leaving 4 bases not matched to a gene. The CDR3 DNA is TGTGCCAGCAGCTTAACAGGGACAGCCACAGATACGCAGTATTTT. Translation gives CASSLTGTATDTQYF. The whole variable domain, remainder taken from reference TRBV13 and TRBJ2-3, is AAGVIQSPRHLIKEKRETATLKCYPIPRHDTVYWYQQGPGQDPQFLISFYEKMQSDKGSIPDRFSAQQFSDYHSELNMSSLELGDSALYFCASSLTGTATDTQYFGPGTRLTVL.

The chain couples TRBV9 to TRBJ1-6, with 7 positions matching TRBD1. Unmatched junction bases numbered 11, after V lost 4 bases and J lost 7 bases. Germline values: CDR1 SGDLS, CDR2 YYNGEE. The CDR3 spans 16 residues. The CDR3 is CASSPQALRGNSPLHF. DNA of the CDR3: TGTGCCAGCAGCCCCCAAGCCCTCAGGGGGAATTCACCCCTCCACTTT.

This clone was seen a handful of times. This chain uses TRBV13 with TRBJ2-5, with 14 bases lining up with TRBD2. This CDR3 contains 17 residues. CDR1 is PRHDT, CDR2 FYEKMQ, per germline (reference sequence). J was trimmed by 8 bases and V by 0 bases; bases with no gene match: 8. The CDR3 DNA sequence: TGTGCCAGCAGCTTAGGCCCCCGACTAGCGGGAGGGCTTACCCAGTACTTC. Its translation: CASSLGPRLAGGLTQYF.

This chain joins TRBV7-9 and TRBJ2-4, with D possibly matching TRBD2 (6 bases). Trimming took 4 bases from V and 7 from J, leaving 17 bases between them. This CDR3 has 15 amino acids. Germline V CDR1 and CDR2: SEHNR, FQNEAQ (reference sequence). The CDR3 DNA reads TGTGCCAGCAGCTCAGGGTGGAGGGCTCTGAACATTCAGTACTTC. Translated, it gives CASSSGWRALNIQYF.